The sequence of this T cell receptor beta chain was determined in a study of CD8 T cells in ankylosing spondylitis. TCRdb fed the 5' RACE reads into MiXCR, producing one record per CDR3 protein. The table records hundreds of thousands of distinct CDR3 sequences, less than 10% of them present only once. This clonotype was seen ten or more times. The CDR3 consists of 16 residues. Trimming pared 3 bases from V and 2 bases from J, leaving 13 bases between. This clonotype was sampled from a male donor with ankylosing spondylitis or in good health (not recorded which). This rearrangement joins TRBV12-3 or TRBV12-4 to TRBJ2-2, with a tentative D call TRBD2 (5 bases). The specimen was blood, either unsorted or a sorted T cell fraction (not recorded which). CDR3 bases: TGTGCCAGCAGTTTGACCCGGGGTCTTAACACCGGGGAGCTGTTTTTT. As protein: CASSLTRGLNTGELFF.